Following are 26 T cell receptor beta chains from one sample sequenced in a study of T cell responses to AZD1222 COVID-19 vaccine. Sequencing was performed with immunoSEQ multiplex PCR; in TCRdb, only in-frame clones are kept and a portion is missing. The sample has approximately 170,000 clones, roughly 89% seen once. The material was peripheral blood, obtained on day 0 of AZD1222 vaccination. The receptor source for this set is an adult in good health.

The chain links TRBV7-2 to TRBJ1-2, with D possibly TRBD1 on 6 matching bases. V was cut by 8 bases and J by 2 bases, with 12 bases left in between. Germline assignment: CDR1 SGHTA and CDR2 FQGNSA. The CDR3 covers 13 residues. Written as DNA, the CDR3 is TGTGCCAGCCGCCGGGGGCCGAACTATGGCTACACCTTC. Translation gives CASRRGPNYGYTF.

J is TRBJ2-3 and V is TRBV11-3; D not certain. The V end lost 6 bases, the J end lost 4 bases, and 8 bases lay between the germline ends. This CDR3 spans 12 amino acids. Germline V gene data show CDR1 as SGHNT and CDR2 as YENEEA. CDR3 nucleotide sequence: TGTGCCAGCAGTATTCGGGCAGATACGCAGTATTTT. It translates to CASSIRADTQYF. Variable domain in full (rest from reference TRBV11-3 and TRBJ2-3): EAGVVQSPRYKIIEKKQPVAFWCNPISGHNTLYWYLQNLGQGPELLIRYENEEAVDDSQLPKDRFSAERLKGVDSTLKIQPAELGDSAVYLCASSIRADTQYFGPGTRLTVL.

A note on this clone: The DNA is left out, because the CDR3 cannot be placed on it with certainty; the CDR3 is given as TCRdb lists it. The chain couples TRBV7-8 to TRBJ1-1. CDR1 and CDR2 (germline): SGHVS, FQNEAQ. The CDR3 length equals 15 residues, ends included. This CDR3 is CASSLFRFGGTEAFF.

This chain links TRBV11-2 with TRBJ1-2; D gene unclear. Trimming removed 0 bases at V and 2 bases at J, with 7 bases between. Per the germline V gene, CDR1 is SGHAT and CDR2 is FQNNGV. The CDR3 contains 14 residues. CDR3 sequence (DNA): TGTGCCAGCAGCTTAGATGCGGCCAACTATGGCTACACCTTC. Translation: CASSLDAANYGYTF. The full variable domain, its missing parts supplied by reference TRBV11-2 and TRBJ1-2, is EAGVAQSPRYKIIEKRQSVAFWCNPISGHATLYWYQQILGQGPKLLIQFQNNGVVDDSQLPKDRFSAERLKGVDSTLKIQPAKLEDSAVYLCASSLDAANYGYTFGSGTRLTVV.

The chain recombines TRBV2 with TRBJ2-5; TRBD1 agrees at 9 bases. The V segment lost 4 bases and the J segment 1 base; nucleotides outside the gene matches: 10. The CDR3 extends over 17 amino acids. CDR1 SNHLY and CDR2 FYNNEI come from the germline V gene. The CDR3 sequence: CASSGTEEGQGQETQYF. As DNA, the CDR3 is TGTGCCAGCAGTGGCACGGAGGAGGGACAGGGCCAAGAGACCCAGTACTTC.

V and J are TRBV6-5 and TRBJ1-2; D ambiguous. Germline V gives CDR1 MNHEY, CDR2 SVGAGI. The CDR3 length is 12 residues. Trimming removed 2 bases from V and 5 bases from J, with 6 bases in between. CDR3: CASSYGRYGYTF. The CDR3 DNA sequence: TGTGCCAGCAGTTACGGTAGATATGGCTACACCTTC.

The chain couples TRBV7-9 to TRBJ2-5; 11 positions match TRBD2. With 5 bases clipped from V and 5 bases from J, the junction kept 7 bases outside the gene matches. CDR3 length: 15 amino acids. Germline V CDR1 and CDR2: SEHNR, FQNEAQ (reference sequence). The CDR3 sequence is CASSGSGRAQETQYF. CDR3 sequence (DNA): TGTGCCAGCAGCGGTAGCGGGAGGGCACAGGAGACCCAGTACTTC.

The V gene is TRBV7-9, the J gene TRBJ1-3; perhaps TRBD1 as D (5 bases). The germline gives CDR1 SEHNR, CDR2 FQNEAQ (reference sequence). Deletions cut 4 bases from V and 0 bases from J, with 16 bases between. The CDR3 totals 17 residues. The CDR3 here is CASSSNRPRYSGNTIYF. The CDR3 DNA is TGTGCCAGCAGCTCAAACAGGCCAAGATACTCTGGAAACACCATATATTTT.

The chain employs TRBV7-2 and TRBJ2-1; perhaps TRBD1 as D (5 bases). Germline loops: CDR1 SGHTA, CDR2 FQGNSA. This CDR3 has 16 residues. Between the trimmed V and J ends, which lost 0 bases and 4 bases, there was a span of 13 bases. Here the CDR3 reads CASSLAKQALYNEQFF. The CDR3 DNA sequence: TGTGCCAGCAGCTTAGCGAAACAGGCGTTATACAATGAGCAGTTCTTC.

The chain uses TRBV6-5 and TRBJ1-6, with D perhaps matching TRBD1 (5 bases). Germline lookup yields CDR1 MNHEY and CDR2 SVGAGI. V was clipped by 7 bases and J by 5 bases, with 9 bases between them. The CDR3 covers 13 residues. CDR3 DNA sequence: TGTGCCAGCACCCTGACAGATAATTCACCCCTCCACTTT. The encoded protein is CASTLTDNSPLHF.

The chain employs TRBV5-1 and TRBJ1-3, with D unresolved. Germline-derived CDR1 and CDR2 are SGHRS and YFSETQ. The CDR3 extends over 17 amino acids. With 3 bases removed from V and 1 base from J, the gap between germline ends came to 17 bases. CDR3 loop: CASSYSPPGKSGNTIYF. The DNA for the CDR3 is TGCGCCAGCAGCTATTCCCCACCGGGGAAGTCTGGAAACACCATATATTTT.

The CDR3 region has the DNA TGTGCCATCAGTGACCCCGGGACAGACAGCTCCTACGAGCAGTACTTC. It specifies CAISDPGTDSSYEQYF. This chain joins TRBV10-3 and TRBJ2-7, with 7 bases matching TRBD1. CDR3 length: 16 residues. The V segment lost 3 bases and the J segment 0 bases; nucleotides outside the gene matches: 8. Germline CDR1 ENHRY, CDR2 SYGVKD.

The V gene is TRBV4-1, the J gene TRBJ1-4; a possible D gene is TRBD1 (6 bases). V shed 4 bases and J shed 7 bases, with 19 bases lying between them. This CDR3 region has 16 residues. The V gene's germline CDR1 is MGHRA and CDR2 YSYEKL. The CDR3 spells CASSPPGGGAGEKLFF. CDR3 DNA sequence: TGCGCCAGCAGCCCTCCCGGGGGGGGCGCGGGTGAAAAACTGTTTTTT.

In its sample, this clone was seen once. The CDR3 protein is CASSRDRGGNTIYF. In DNA form, the CDR3 reads TGTGCCAGCAGCAGGGACAGGGGGGGAAACACCATATATTTT. The rearrangement uses TRBV6-5 and TRBJ1-3, with TRBD1 identical over 11 bases. The germline V gene has CDR1 MNHEY and CDR2 SVGAGI. The ends lost 6 bases at V and 4 bases at J; junction bases unmatched: 2. The CDR3 sequence is 14 residues long.

This chain uses TRBV7-9 with TRBJ2-1; D gene uncertain. Trimming cost V 1 base and J 8 bases, with 12 bases left between them. Germline-derived CDR1 and CDR2 are SEHNR and FQNEAQ (reference sequence). The CDR3 runs 14 residues. CDR3: CASSLVTRSHEQFF. The CDR3 nucleotides are TGTGCCAGCAGCTTAGTGACGCGTTCTCATGAGCAGTTCTTC.

The count of this clone is one. V usage is TRBV29-1 and J usage is TRBJ2-1; possibly TRBD1 for D (6 bases). V lost 2 bases, J lost 15 bases, and 14 bases lay in between. The CDR3 extends over 11 amino acids. Germline CDR1 reads SQVTM; CDR2 reads ANQGSEA. CDR3 sequence: CSVEWRGGGFF. CDR3 nucleotides: TGCAGCGTTGAATGGAGAGGGGGTGGGTTCTTC.

In this sample, this clone turned up once. Distinct nucleotide sequences in the sample also encode this CDR3. The rearrangement links TRBV27 to TRBJ1-2; 7 nucleotides agree with TRBD1. CDR1 MNHEY and CDR2 SMNVEV come from the germline V gene (reference sequence). The CDR3 totals 13 residues. V dropped 0 bases and J dropped 6; count of bases not matched to a gene: 1. The CDR3 sequence: CASSLSGGHGYTF. CDR3 in DNA: TGTGCCAGCAGTTTATCAGGGGGCCATGGCTACACCTTC.

The V call is TRBV5-4, the J call TRBJ2-1; 7 nucleotides align to TRBD2. Germline V gives CDR1 SGHNT, CDR2 YYREEE (reference sequence). Unmatched junction bases numbered 3, after V lost 0 bases and J lost 3 bases. The CDR3 is 15 amino acids. The CDR3 sequence is CASSLDGGGYNEQFF. The CDR3 nucleotides are TGTGCCAGCAGCTTGGACGGCGGGGGCTACAATGAGCAGTTCTTC.

This chain joins TRBV5-4 and TRBJ1-2; the match to TRBD1 covers 7 bases. V shed 4 bases, J shed 2 bases, and the junction held 5 bases outside the gene matches. The CDR3 extends over 14 amino acids. Germline CDR1 and CDR2: SGHNT and YYREEE (reference sequence). CDR3 in DNA: TGTGCCAGCAGCCTGACAGGGTACAACTATGGCTACACCTTC. Protein: CASSLTGYNYGYTF.

This clone was seen a few times. This chain joins TRBV27 and TRBJ2-7; D may be TRBD2 (6 bases). The length of the CDR3 is 14 residues. Per germline, CDR1 MNHEY and CDR2 SMNVEV (reference sequence). V was shortened by 4 bases and J by 5 bases, with 15 bases between the two germline ends. The CDR3 region is CASSSPGERDEQYF. The CDR3 coding sequence is TGTGCCAGCAGTTCCCCCGGGGAGCGGGACGAGCAGTACTTC.

The chain employs TRBV9 and TRBJ2-1; tentatively, D is TRBD2 (5 bases). The CDR3 totals 15 residues. Germline lookup yields CDR1 SGDLS and CDR2 YYNGEE. Trimming took off 4 bases at V and 0 bases at J, with 11 bases between the two ends. CDR3 loop: CASSLSGSSYNEQFF. The CDR3 DNA follows: TGTGCCAGCAGCCTCAGCGGTAGCTCCTACAATGAGCAGTTCTTC.

The chain uses TRBV19 and TRBJ2-7, with D unresolved. The CDR3 covers 14 residues. Per the germline V gene, CDR1 is LNHDA and CDR2 is SQIVND (reference sequence). V was clipped by 5 bases and J by 6 bases, with 17 bases between them. The DNA of the CDR3 is TGTGCCAGTAGTTCTCAAGCCGCTTTGCGCGAGCAGTACTTC. Translation: CASSSQAALREQYF.

The genes are TRBV5-1 and TRBJ2-1; 7 positions agree with TRBD1. CDR3 size: 14 residues. V was pared by 3 bases and J by 9 bases, with 9 bases of the junction left unmatched. The V gene's germline CDR1 is SGHRS and CDR2 YFSETQ. Here the CDR3 reads CASSSGQARGEQFF. CDR3 nucleotide sequence: TGCGCCAGCAGCTCTGGACAGGCCCGCGGTGAGCAGTTCTTC.

This chain joins TRBV18 and TRBJ1-2, with no clear D. Germline loops: CDR1 KGHSH, CDR2 LQKENI. This CDR3 region has 12 residues. Trimming removed 5 bases from V and 8 bases from J, with 12 bases in between. Here the CDR3 DNA reads TGTGCCAGCTCATCCTACGACCGAGGCTACACCTTC. Translated, it gives CASSSYDRGYTF.

In DNA, the CDR3 is TGTGCCAGCAGCTTAAGCCCGAACACCGGGGAGCTGTTTTTT. Translating gives CASSLSPNTGELFF. V usage is TRBV7-6 and J usage is TRBJ2-2; D gene ambiguous. The CDR3 consists of 14 residues. V shed 2 bases and J shed 0 bases, with 4 bases lying between them. The germline CDR1 and CDR2 sequences are SGHVS and FNYEAQ.

The CDR3 spells CASSLGQGGGYTF. The CDR3, as DNA: TGTGCCAGCAGTTTAGGACAGGGCGGTGGCTACACCTTC. The genes are TRBV6-5 and TRBJ1-2; 8 bases fit TRBD1. This CDR3 has 13 residues. The V gene's germline CDR1 is MNHEY and CDR2 SVGAGI. V shed 4 bases, J shed 7 bases, and the junction held 5 bases outside the gene matches.